This T cell receptor (beta chain) stems from a study of identical twins (dated by TCRdb to the mid-2010s). Regarding the research as a whole: TCR alpha and beta repertoires from monozygotic twins, unrelated adults of various ages and cord blood were deep-sequenced to test whether fetal clonotypes persist. Replicate twin experiments were performed at different times using different library preparation protocols to rule out contamination. Study-wide conclusions, independent of this receptor: Recombination models systematically underestimated out-of-frame TCR alpha sharing in monozygotic twins but agreed with sharing between unrelated individuals. Compared with coincidental sharing between unrelated individuals, out-of-frame TCR alpha sequences shared between twins had an excess of sequences with low generation probability. Invariant T cells such as MAIT and iNKT could partly confound zero-insertion analyses, though diverse VJ usage argued against this for most clonotypes. Fewer insertions were carried by abundant cord blood beta clonotypes, a similar but weaker trend appeared in young adult naive repertoires, and no such trend appeared in memory repertoires. Conclusions relied on cross-sectional statistical analysis, since the same donors could not be followed over many years. Excess twin sharing in beta out-of-frame sequences was weaker because fewer shared sequences lowered the signal-to-noise ratio.

Only healthy Caucasian donors were included. Three pairs of female monozygotic twins, all aged about 18 to 29 years, made up the twin cohort. Peripheral blood mononuclear cells were the source from which RNA for the TCR libraries was isolated. Concerning this clonotype: Its antigen target is currently unknown. No base qualities exist here, and no much larger clone lies one base off it.

The library was built by means of 5' RACE. Sequencing took place on an Illumina HiSeq 2000. Template switching introduced a universal primer binding site; the final cDNA contained a unique molecular identifier, enabling accurate counting of TCR cDNA molecules. Specific primers in the conserved constant-segment region were used to synthesize first-strand cDNA for TCR alpha and beta chains. To control for contamination, each cDNA library was double barcoded with a SMART-Mk sample barcode plus Illumina barcodes. Two successive PCR steps introduced TruSeq adapter sequences along with Illumina sample barcodes. The TCR alpha and beta cDNA libraries were sequenced on the Illumina HiSeq platform using custom primers. Per the authors' processing: Raw reads were processed with MiGEC to extract unique molecular identifiers, and MiXCR was used to determine CDR3 positions. Recombination models were inferred per individual with the repgenHMM and IGoR tools using an EM algorithm. The analysis of shared clonotypes was done with the tcR package in R, with sharing normalized by the product of cloneset sizes. Out-of-frame nonproductive sequences were analyzed to study raw recombination free of thymic and clonal selection effects. Through fastp at Q25 and MiXCR, TCRdb rebuilt clones from the public reads, retaining in-frame beta chains. Each entry is one CDR3 protein sequence, shown with its most common DNA and genes. The V and J calls shown here were made by TCRdb, not taken from the authors' results. This sample holds 600,000 to 700,000 distinct CDR3 sequences; about 20% were observed only once. Roughly 4% of the sample rests with the top ten.

The V end loses 0 bases and the J end loses 5 bases, and a stretch of 17 bases separates them. CDR1 and CDR2, per the germline V gene, are LGHNT and FRNRAP. The CDR3, from cysteine to phenylalanine, totals 17 residues. Kept here is only the CDR3 DNA, which spans 51 bases and is read in frame from base 1. This sample also appeared in a second study, on T cells expressing NK-cell markers. The other study reports the following: In sorted CD3+CD56+NKG2C+, CD3+CD56+NKG2C- and CD3+CD56-NKG2C+ T-cell subsets from 7 to 9 donors, TCR beta-chain repertoires were profiled. Seven of the eight sequenced donors were HCMV-seropositive and one was HCMV-seronegative. To restrict sorting to alphabetaTCR-expressing T cells, an anti-gammadeltaTCR antibody was added in several experiments. In about 6 donors, the dominant CD3+CD56+NKG2C+ clonotypes were found to rank among the top 10 CD8+ clonotypes and to make up 1.0-7.0% of CD8+ T cells. Those dominant clonotypes were again the most abundant among CD3+CD56-NKG2C+ cells in a few donors, at about 28.3-60.1%. Whether the expanded NKG2C-expressing T cell clones were specific for HCMV antigens was left unclear. The eight sequenced donors were randomly selected healthy volunteers, three men and five women. HCMV serostatus was determined by detecting HCMV-specific IgG in serum with a commercial ELISA kit. Bulk peripheral blood T-cell repertoires were additionally sequenced from unsorted PBMC for over five donors. MIGEC handled demultiplexing of the reads and grouping by UMI, while MiTCR was used to assemble and quantify clonotypes. To remove erroneous sequences, TCR cDNA sequences were retained only when supported by two or more reads. The tcR package was used for downstream repertoire analysis, and clonotypes were matched between fractions using CDR3 nucleotide sequence together with V segment. VDJmatch was used to annotate antigen specificity against VDJdb, with one amino acid substitution in CDR3 allowed.

The sequencing sample was made of PBMCs. This clonotype was obtained from a woman younger than 30 in good health. This chain joins TRBV12-5 to TRBJ1-5, with the D gene not clear enough to name. The CDR3 amino acid sequence is: CASGLVLVGYVDQPQHF. The bases are TGTGCTAGTGGTTTGGTACTAGTAGGTTATGTGGATCAGCCCCAGCATTTT. When the CDR3 is completed using the reference TRBV12-5 and TRBJ1-5 genes on either side, the full variable domain is DARVTQTPRHKVTEMGQEVTMRCQPILGHNTVFWYRQTMMQGLELLAYFRNRAPLDDSGMPKDRFSAEMPDATLATLKIQPSEPRDSAVYFCASGLVLVGYVDQPQHFGDGTRLSIL.